Reported below is one TCR beta chain. Its antigen is as yet unknown. The data were obtained in a study of Tregs in tolerant kidney transplant recipients. Unstimulated regulatory T cells (CD4+CD25+CD127-), CD4+CD25- non-regulatory cells, CD4 and CD8 cells were FACS-sorted from thawed PBMCs. V lost 0 bases to trimming and J lost 2 bases, with 9 bases between them. This CDR3 has 14 residues. Per the germline V gene, CDR1 is SGHRS and CDR2 is YFSETQ. General observations from the study: The most relevant donor-specific Treg TCRbeta repertoire apparently came from expansion with activated donor B cells. Nucleotide sequences could not be compared across some patients' samples due to primer changes.

The table came from immunoSEQ multiplex PCR; TCRdb's copy has only in-frame clones and leaves some out. The sample carries 50,000 to 75,000 clones, 98% recorded once. The material was Tregs from blood, obtained before the transplant. The TCR originated in a human donor who received a combined kidney and bone marrow transplant. The chain joins TRBV5-1 to TRBJ2-7; D remains ambiguous. CDR3 sequence (DNA): TGCGCCAGCAGCTTGGGATCAGGCGCCTACGAGCAGTACTTC. It encodes CASSLGSGAYEQYF.